This passage covers 14 T cell receptor beta chains from one sample sequenced in a study of beta chain features in type 1 diabetes (dated by TCRdb to the late 2010s). The library was built by means of the immunoSEQ multiplex PCR assay. All of the isolated RNA was reverse transcribed with the High Capacity cDNA Reverse Transcription Kit, so expressed TCRB transcripts were sequenced. The source is immuneACCESS, and TCRdb retained only in-frame sequences with V and J called. Part of the clones is not carried over; for the studies checked, unresolved V genes explain less than half of this, and the remainder is unexplained. The sample includes about 290,000 clones, with about 7.8% observed a single time. Roughly 1% of the sample rests with the top ten. Source material: central memory CD4+ T cells from blood. These receptors were taken from a woman younger than 35 in good health.

J is TRBJ2-3 and V is TRBV29-1; no definite D call. V was shortened by 4 bases and J by 0 bases, with 5 bases between the two germline ends. The CDR3 sequence is 12 residues long. Germline values: CDR1 SQVTM, CDR2 ANQGSEA. The CDR3 DNA is TGCAGCGTTGTTTCTAGCACAGATACGCAGTATTTT. It encodes CSVVSSTDTQYF.

The chain combines TRBV28 with TRBJ1-5; no clear D. The germline V gene encodes CDR1 MDHEN and CDR2 SYDVKM. The CDR3 totals 14 residues. V dropped 3 bases and J dropped 4 bases, with 10 bases sitting between them. The CDR3 spells CASSFRRGNQPQHF. CDR3 in DNA: TGTGCCAGCAGTTTCAGGCGGGGAAATCAGCCCCAGCATTTT. The whole variable domain, filled in from reference TRBV28 and TRBJ1-5, reads DVKVTQSSRYLVKRTGEKVFLECVQDMDHENMFWYRQDPGLGLRLIYFSYDVKMKEKGDIPEGYSVSREKKERFSLILESASTNQTSMYLCASSFRRGNQPQHFGDGTRLSIL.

This clone was counted only a few times. Only one base separates this from a far larger clonotype, so it likely reflects a read error. The identical CDR3 is also encoded by other nucleotide sequences in the sample. This sequence joins TRBV5-1 and TRBJ2-3; tentatively, D is TRBD1 or TRBD2 (5 bases each). CDR1 is SGHRS, CDR2 YFSETQ, per germline. The CDR3 covers 12 residues. Trimming took 2 bases from V and 6 from J, leaving 7 bases between them. The CDR3 protein is CASSFGTDTQYF. CDR3 in DNA: TGCGCCAGCAGCTTCGGGACGGATACGCAGTATTTT.

The chain is built from TRBV7-3 and TRBJ2-5; 7 positions agree with TRBD1. Germline-derived CDR1 and CDR2 are SGHTA and FQGTGA. This CDR3 has 15 amino acids. V lost 3 bases and J lost 5; bases outside the gene matches: 9. The CDR3 coding sequence is TGTGCCAGCAGCTTCGTAACAGGGGTACTTGAGACCCAGTACTTC. Its translation is CASSFVTGVLETQYF.

The sample holds a few counts of this clone. This chain joins TRBV4-3 and TRBJ2-3; D may be TRBD2 (6 bases). The CDR3 consists of 15 residues. V was shortened by 2 bases and J by 6 bases, with 15 bases between the two germline ends. CDR1 and CDR2 (germline): LGHNA, YSLEER. CDR3 sequence reads: CASSQFQAGGDTQYF. The CDR3 DNA is TGCGCCAGCAGCCAATTCCAAGCCGGAGGGGATACGCAGTATTTT.

The chain is built from TRBV6-1 and TRBJ2-1; no clear D gene. Germline CDR1 MNHNS, CDR2 SASEGT. Trimming took off 3 bases at V and 4 bases at J, with 13 bases between the two ends. This CDR3 has 15 residues. CDR3 in amino acids: CASSEGRVSYNEQFF. The CDR3 region has the DNA TGTGCCAGCAGTGAGGGCCGAGTGTCGTACAATGAGCAGTTCTTC.

This clone appeared many times. The gene calls are TRBV28 and TRBJ1-6, with TRBD1 matching 9 bases. Germline V gives CDR1 MDHEN, CDR2 SYDVKM. The CDR3 consists of 15 residues. After removal of 5 bases from V and 8 bases from J, the junction contained 7 bases not matched to a gene. The CDR3 DNA reads as TGTGCCAGCAGTGATCCGGGACAGGGACATTCACCCCTCCACTTT. This sequence encodes CASSDPGQGHSPLHF. The entire variable domain, with the rest obtained from reference TRBV28 and TRBJ1-6, is as follows: DVKVTQSSRYLVKRTGEKVFLECVQDMDHENMFWYRQDPGLGLRLIYFSYDVKMKEKGDIPEGYSVSREKKERFSLILESASTNQTSMYLCASSDPGQGHSPLHFGNGTRLTVT.

In this sample, this clone turned up a few times. The chain combines TRBV28 with TRBJ1-1; D gene ambiguous. V was pared by 6 bases and J by 1 base, with 12 bases between. The CDR3 runs to 14 residues. The V gene's germline CDR1 is MDHEN and CDR2 SYDVKM. The CDR3 DNA follows: TGTGCCAGCAGCCCCCGGTCACCGAACACTGAAGCTTTCTTT. Translated, it gives CASSPRSPNTEAFF.

The gene calls are TRBV2 and TRBJ1-2, with D possibly being TRBD1 (6 bases). Germline CDR1 is SNHLY and CDR2 is FYNNEI. V shed 6 bases and J shed 2 bases, with 10 bases lying between them. This CDR3 comprises 13 residues. CDR3 nucleotides: TGTGCCAGCAGCCGGGACACCAACTATGGCTACACCTTC. Amino acid sequence: CASSRDTNYGYTF.

Only a few counts were recorded for this clone. The V and J genes are TRBV28 and TRBJ2-4; D might be TRBD1 or TRBD2, each matching 6 bases. Germline lookup yields CDR1 MDHEN and CDR2 SYDVKM. CDR3 size: 14 residues. The V end lost 6 bases, the J end lost 8 bases, and 17 bases lay between the germline ends. This chain's CDR3 is CASSRGGGRDIQYF. Written as DNA, the CDR3 is TGTGCCAGCAGCCGTGGAGGGGGGCGGGACATTCAGTACTTC.

At least ten counts were recorded for this clone. The sample carries other DNA sequences with the same CDR3. The V call is TRBV7-9, the J call TRBJ1-4, with 9 bases lining up with TRBD1. J gave up 4 bases and V 5 bases, and 2 bases lay outside the gene matches. CDR3 length equals 14 residues. Per the germline V gene, CDR1 is SEHNR and CDR2 is FQNEAQ (reference sequence). The CDR3 reads CASSPGQGNEKLFF. The CDR3 DNA reads TGTGCCAGCAGCCCGGGACAGGGTAATGAAAAACTGTTTTTT. Using reference TRBV7-9 and TRBJ1-4 for the parts outside the CDR3, the full variable domain is DTGVSQNPRHKITKRGQNVTFRCDPISEHNRLYWYRQTLGQGPEFLTYFQNEAQLEKSRLLSDRFSAERPKGSFSTLEIQRTEQGDSAMYLCASSPGQGNEKLFFGSGTQLSVL.

The sample holds a few counts of this clone. V and J are TRBV18 and TRBJ2-5; 10 bases align to TRBD2. V was pared by 4 bases and J by 1 base, with 15 bases of the junction left unmatched. CDR1 KGHSH and CDR2 LQKENI come from the germline V gene. The CDR3 totals 19 residues. The CDR3 sequence: CASSLTTSGSRVSQETQYF. Here the CDR3 DNA reads TGTGCCAGCTCACTTACGACTAGCGGGTCACGCGTCAGCCAAGAGACCCAGTACTTC. Full variable domain (remainder filled in from reference TRBV18 and TRBJ2-5): NAGVMQNPRHLVRRRGQEARLRCSPMKGHSHVYWYRQLPEEGLKFMVYLQKENIIDESGMPKERFSAEFPKEGPSILRIQQVVRGDSAAYFCASSLTTSGSRVSQETQYFGPGTRLLVL.

This clone was picked up many times. This rearrangement joins TRBV10-3 to TRBJ1-2, with 11 nucleotides matching TRBD1. The germline V gene has CDR1 ENHRY and CDR2 SYGVKD. Losses at the gene ends were 4 bases for V and 1 base for J; bases not matched to a gene: 14. The length of the CDR3 is 19 residues. Here the CDR3 reads CAISGDGGQGASGNYGYTF. For the CDR3, the DNA is TGTGCCATCAGTGGGGATGGAGGACAGGGGGCTTCGGGTAACTATGGCTACACCTTC.

There are a few counts of this clone. This chain links TRBV29-1 with TRBJ2-1; D remains ambiguous. With 5 bases removed from V and 4 bases from J, the gap between germline ends came to 3 bases. Germline values: CDR1 SQVTM, CDR2 ANQGSEA. The CDR3 length is 10 residues. The CDR3 here is CSVIYNEQFF. The CDR3 bases are TGCAGCGTTATTTACAATGAGCAGTTCTTC.